These 26 T cell receptor beta chains came from one sample sequenced in a study of blood T cell repertoires in COVID-19. Assay used: immunoSEQ multiplex PCR; TCRdb lists only in-frame clones, some missing. Of about 29,000 clones listed, approximately 88% are singletons. The sequenced sample consisted of peripheral blood. The receptors were sampled from a human donor in a cohort sampled during active COVID-19.

This chain joins TRBV7-9 and TRBJ1-1; D unresolved. This CDR3 has 15 residues. Trimming cost V 5 bases and J 1 base, with 14 bases left between them. In germline, CDR1 is SEHNR, CDR2 FQNEAQ (reference sequence). CDR3 nucleotides: TGTGCCAGCAGCCCACTCCGCGGGAGGAACACTGAAGCTTTCTTT. Its protein is CASSPLRGRNTEAFF. The whole variable domain, remainder taken from reference TRBV7-9 and TRBJ1-1, is DTGVSQNPRHKITKRGQNVTFRCDPISEHNRLYWYRQTLGQGPEFLTYFQNEAQLEKSRLLSDRFSAERPKGSFSTLEIQRTEQGDSAMYLCASSPLRGRNTEAFFGQGTRLTVV.

The V gene is TRBV2, the J gene TRBJ2-2; 12 bases match TRBD2. CDR1 is SNHLY and CDR2 is FYNNEI in the germline V gene. The length of the CDR3 is 17 residues. J lost 6 bases, V lost 7 bases, and 12 bases had no gene match. The CDR3 DNA reads TGTGCCAGCACCGGGACTAGCGGGTATTTAGGTCCCGGGGAGCTGTTTTTT. It codes for CASTGTSGYLGPGELFF.

This clone appeared a single time. The gene calls are TRBV5-1 and TRBJ2-7; TRBD2 is a possible D gene (6 bases). V was clipped by 3 bases and J by 1 base, with 8 bases between them. This CDR3 comprises 13 residues. Germline CDR1 reads SGHRS; CDR2 reads YFSETQ. CDR3 in DNA: TGCGCCAGCAGCTGGACTACTTCCTACGAGCAGTACTTC. Translated, it gives CASSWTTSYEQYF.

The chain is built from TRBV6-1 and TRBJ1-2; a possible D gene is TRBD1 (6 bases). The CDR3 spans 14 residues. CDR1 and CDR2 from the germline V gene are MNHNS and SASEGT. V dropped 3 bases and J dropped 6 bases, with 14 bases sitting between them. This CDR3 is CASSDHKGVHGYTF. DNA for the CDR3: TGTGCCAGCAGTGACCACAAGGGGGTGCATGGCTACACCTTC.

The chain uses TRBV29-1 and TRBJ1-2; D is possibly TRBD1 (6 bases). The germline V and J ends were trimmed by 4 bases and 1 base, with 7 bases remaining between them. CDR1 SQVTM and CDR2 ANQGSEA come from the germline V gene. The CDR3 extends over 12 amino acids. For the CDR3, the DNA is TGCAGCGTTGTACAGGGTAACTATGGCTACACCTTC. Protein: CSVVQGNYGYTF.

This chain links TRBV4-2 with TRBJ2-3, with D perhaps matching TRBD2 (5 bases). This CDR3 has 16 amino acids. Germline CDR1 LGHNA, CDR2 YNFKEQ. Trimming took 4 bases from V and 4 from J, leaving 18 bases between them. CDR3 amino acids: CASSRPTSGGPDTQYF. CDR3 DNA: TGTGCCAGCAGCCGCCCAACCAGCGGCGGGCCAGATACGCAGTATTTT.

The chain carries TRBV5-1 and TRBJ2-1; perhaps TRBD2 as D (5 bases). The length of the CDR3 is 16 residues. Trimming pared 0 bases from V and 3 bases from J, leaving 13 bases between. The V gene's germline CDR1 is SGHRS and CDR2 YFSETQ. The CDR3: CASSLEAVRRYNEQFF. CDR3 DNA sequence: TGCGCCAGCAGCTTGGAAGCGGTGAGACGCTACAATGAGCAGTTCTTC. Full variable domain (rest looked up from reference TRBV5-1 and TRBJ2-1): KAGVTQTPRYLIKTRGQQVTLSCSPISGHRSVSWYQQTPGQGLQFLFEYFSETQRNKGNFPGRFSGRQFSNSRSEMNVSTLELGDSALYLCASSLEAVRRYNEQFFGPGTRLTVL.

The V gene is TRBV7-6, the J gene TRBJ2-5; 7 bases are a match to TRBD1. J was trimmed by 6 bases and V by 3 bases; bases with no gene match: 4. The CDR3 has 13 residues. Germline CDR1 reads SGHVS; CDR2 reads FNYEAQ. The CDR3 region has the DNA TGTGCCAGCAGCTTGACAGGGCCCAAGACCCAGTACTTC. Its protein product is CASSLTGPKTQYF.

This clone has a handful of counts. The chain carries TRBV3-1 (or the pseudogene TRBV3-2) and TRBJ2-5, with TRBD1 matching over 9 bases. The CDR3 runs to 14 residues. J gave up 2 bases and V 4 bases, and 2 bases lay outside the gene matches. Germline loops: CDR1 LGHDT, CDR2 YNNKEL (reference sequence). This chain's CDR3 is CASSRDRGQETQYF. Here the CDR3 DNA reads TGTGCCAGCAGCCGAGACAGGGGGCAAGAGACCCAGTACTTC.

The chain carries TRBV29-1 and TRBJ1-6; TRBD1 is a possible D gene (6 bases). The CDR3 is made up of 14 amino acids. Trimming cost V 7 bases and J 3 bases, with 13 bases left between them. Germline CDR1 is SQVTM and CDR2 is ANQGSEA. CDR3 in DNA: TGCAGCGCCCAGACAGGCGACTATAATTCACCCCTCCACTTT. Translated: CSAQTGDYNSPLHF.

The chain couples TRBV6-6 to TRBJ2-2; perhaps TRBD1 as D (5 bases). The CDR3 has 14 amino acids. The germline CDR1 and CDR2 sequences are MNHNY and SVGAGI (reference sequence). V was clipped by 8 bases and J by 1 base, with 11 bases between them. CDR3 amino acids: CASLNQGNTGELFF. The CDR3 DNA is TGTGCCAGCTTAAATCAGGGGAACACCGGGGAGCTGTTTTTT.

The chain carries TRBV5-4 and TRBJ2-3; tentatively, D is TRBD1 (6 bases). Germline CDR1 is SGHNT and CDR2 is YYREEE (reference sequence). V lost 4 bases and J lost 6, with 21 bases in between. The CDR3 runs 16 residues. This CDR3 reads CASSTWDGLGADTQYF. CDR3 DNA sequence: TGTGCCAGCAGCACCTGGGATGGCCTGGGGGCTGATACGCAGTATTTT.

This clone occurred once. The V call is TRBV19, the J call TRBJ1-3, with no clear D. This CDR3 has 14 residues. CDR1 LNHDA and CDR2 SQIVND come from the germline V gene (reference sequence). V was cut by 9 bases and J by 0 bases, with 12 bases left in between. The CDR3 region has the DNA TGTGCCAGCCTTCGGGAGGCCTCTGGAAACACCATATATTTT. Encoded protein: CASLREASGNTIYF.

The table lists this clone with a count of one. CDR3 protein: CASSGERESEAFF. As DNA, the CDR3 is TGTGCCAGCAGTGGAGAGAGGGAGAGTGAAGCTTTCTTT. The chain joins TRBV2 to TRBJ1-1; D is unclear. Germline V gene sequence: CDR1 SNHLY, CDR2 FYNNEI. Trimming stripped 4 bases from V and 7 bases from J, with 13 bases between. The CDR3 sequence is 13 residues long.

The chain joins TRBV7-2 to TRBJ2-2, with a possible D match to TRBD2 (6 bases). V was pared by 3 bases and J by 4 bases, with 15 bases between. The CDR3 is 16 amino acids. Germline-derived CDR1 and CDR2 are SGHTA and FQGNSA. The CDR3 loop reads CASSFFGGVSTGELFF. CDR3 in DNA: TGTGCCAGCAGCTTTTTTGGCGGGGTTAGCACCGGGGAGCTGTTTTTT.

V is TRBV7-2 and J is TRBJ2-7, with 12 bases fitting TRBD2. Per the germline V gene, CDR1 is SGHTA and CDR2 is FQGNSA. The trim removed 5 bases at V and 4 bases at J, leaving 6 bases unmatched. The CDR3 consists of 15 residues. The CDR3 loop is CASSPSGGAGYEQYF. The DNA for the CDR3 is TGTGCCAGCAGCCCTAGCGGGGGGGCAGGGTACGAGCAGTACTTC.

The chain has TRBV19 and TRBJ1-1; 8 bases are shared with TRBD1. This CDR3 is built from 13 residues. In germline, CDR1 is LNHDA, CDR2 SQIVND (reference sequence). The V gene end was trimmed by 5 bases and the J gene end by 4 bases; junction bases not matched to a gene: 3. CDR3 in DNA: TGTGCCAGTAGTCAGGGGGCGTCCACTGAAGCTTTCTTT. Translating it yields CASSQGASTEAFF.

Details on this clone: Other DNA sequences in this specimen translate into the identical CDR3. The rearrangement joins TRBV12-3 or TRBV12-4 to TRBJ1-1, with no clear D. CDR3 length: 13 residues. The V gene lost 6 bases and the J gene lost 0 bases, with 8 bases spanning the gap. CDR3 bases: TGTGCCAGCAGCCTTCGGGTGAACACTGAAGCTTTCTTT. It translates to CASSLRVNTEAFF.

This clone appeared a single time. The chain recombines TRBV30 with TRBJ2-5, with D perhaps matching TRBD2 (5 bases). This CDR3 comprises 13 residues. Germline V lookup: CDR1 GTSNPN, CDR2 SVGIG (reference sequence). Deletions cut 0 bases from V and 5 bases from J, with 10 bases between. CDR3 sequence (DNA): TGTGCCTGGAGTGTGAGGGAGTTTGAGACCCAGTACTTC. Translated: CAWSVREFETQYF. The variable domain in full, with the rest retrieved from reference TRBV30 and TRBJ2-5, is SQTIHQWPATLVQPVGSPLSLECTVEGTSNPNLYWYRQAAGRGLQLLFYSVGIGQISSEVPQNLSASRPQDRQFILSSKKLLLSDSGFYLCAWSVREFETQYFGPGTRLLVL.

The chain has TRBV20-1 and TRBJ1-2; 8 bases are shared with TRBD1. V lost 5 bases, J lost 3 bases, and 11 bases stayed unmatched. There are 15 residues in the CDR3. CDR1 and CDR2 from the germline V gene are DFQATT and SNEGSKA (reference sequence). The CDR3 loop reads CSAGGAGGADYGYTF. Written as DNA, the CDR3 is TGCAGTGCTGGTGGGGCAGGGGGCGCGGACTATGGCTACACCTTC.

In DNA, the CDR3 is TGCAGTGCTAGTTTGGCGGATGGTCAAGAGACCCAGTACTTC. Translation gives CSASLADGQETQYF. The chain employs TRBV20-1 and TRBJ2-5; D gene ambiguous. Germline V CDR1 and CDR2: DFQATT, SNEGSKA (reference sequence). This CDR3 comprises 14 residues. V was cut by 3 bases and J by 2 bases, with 13 bases left in between.

The chain combines TRBV7-2 with TRBJ2-3; TRBD2 aligns across 9 bases. With V trimmed by 8 bases and J by 1 base, 4 bases remained unmatched. The CDR3 is 14 residues long. Germline V CDR1 and CDR2: SGHTA, FQGNSA. DNA for the CDR3: TGTGCCAGCGGGACTAGCTGGGGCACAGATACGCAGTATTTT. Residues: CASGTSWGTDTQYF.

This chain connects TRBV4-2 to TRBJ1-4; D possibly corresponds to TRBD1 (5 bases). V was trimmed by 0 bases and J by 8 bases, leaving 13 bases between them. Germline V gives CDR1 LGHNA, CDR2 YNFKEQ. The CDR3 is 15 residues long. The CDR3 nucleotides read TGTGCCAGCAGCCAAGAGGGGCAGCAAGGGGAAAAACTGTTTTTT. Its protein product is CASSQEGQQGEKLFF.

J is TRBJ2-1 and V is TRBV7-8; possible D gene TRBD1, 6 bases. CDR3 size: 15 residues. V was trimmed by 6 bases and J by 0 bases, leaving 12 bases between them. In germline, CDR1 is SGHVS, CDR2 FQNEAQ. The chain's CDR3 is CASRGQGGSYNEQFF. CDR3 DNA: TGTGCCAGCAGAGGTCAAGGGGGCTCCTACAATGAGCAGTTCTTC.

This rearrangement joins TRBV7-2 to TRBJ1-5, with D possibly being TRBD1 (5 bases). Trimming stripped 5 bases from V and 4 bases from J, with 12 bases between. The V gene's germline CDR1 is SGHTA and CDR2 FQGNSA. This CDR3 spans 14 amino acids. The CDR3 reads CASSPPDINQPQHF. CDR3 DNA sequence: TGTGCCAGCAGCCCCCCGGACATTAATCAGCCCCAGCATTTT.

V usage is TRBV5-1 and J usage is TRBJ2-5; TRBD1 aligns across 10 bases. Per the germline V gene, CDR1 is SGHRS and CDR2 is YFSETQ. V dropped 7 bases and J dropped 9; count of bases not matched to a gene: 27. This CDR3 region has 19 residues. CDR3 region: CASAPGQGPERGWGEPQYF. CDR3 coding DNA: TGCGCCAGCGCACCGGGACAGGGGCCGGAGCGGGGGTGGGGAGAACCCCAGTACTTC.